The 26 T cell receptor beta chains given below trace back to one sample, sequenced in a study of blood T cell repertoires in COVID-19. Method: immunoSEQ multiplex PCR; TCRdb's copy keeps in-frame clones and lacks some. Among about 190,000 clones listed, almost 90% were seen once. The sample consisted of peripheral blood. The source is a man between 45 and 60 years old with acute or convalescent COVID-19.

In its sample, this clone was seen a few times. CDR3 sequence: CASSVGVAGSQPQHF. In DNA form, the CDR3 reads TGTGCCAGCAGTGTCGGGGTGGCGGGAAGTCAGCCCCAGCATTTT. V usage is TRBV2 and J usage is TRBJ1-5; D is unclear. The ends were cut back, 4 bases at V and 6 bases at J, with 16 bases in the middle. The CDR3 length is 15 residues. Germline values: CDR1 SNHLY, CDR2 FYNNEI.

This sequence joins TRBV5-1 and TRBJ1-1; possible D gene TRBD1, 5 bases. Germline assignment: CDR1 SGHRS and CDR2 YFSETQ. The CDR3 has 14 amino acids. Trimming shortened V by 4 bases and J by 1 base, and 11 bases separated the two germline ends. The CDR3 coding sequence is TGCGCCAGCAGCGCCGGACAAGCGAACACTGAAGCTTTCTTT. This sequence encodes CASSAGQANTEAFF. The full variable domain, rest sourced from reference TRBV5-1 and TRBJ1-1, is KAGVTQTPRYLIKTRGQQVTLSCSPISGHRSVSWYQQTPGQGLQFLFEYFSETQRNKGNFPGRFSGRQFSNSRSEMNVSTLELGDSALYLCASSAGQANTEAFFGQGTRLTVV.

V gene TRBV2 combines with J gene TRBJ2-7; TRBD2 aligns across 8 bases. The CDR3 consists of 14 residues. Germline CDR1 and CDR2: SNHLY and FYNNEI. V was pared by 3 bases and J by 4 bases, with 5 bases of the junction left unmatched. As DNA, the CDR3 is TGTGCCAGCAGTGATTCCGGGACTAGTTACGAGCAGTACTTC. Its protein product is CASSDSGTSYEQYF.

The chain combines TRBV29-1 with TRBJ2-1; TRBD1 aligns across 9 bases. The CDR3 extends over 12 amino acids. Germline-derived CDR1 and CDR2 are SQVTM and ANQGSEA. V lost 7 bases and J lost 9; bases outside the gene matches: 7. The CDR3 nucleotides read TGCAGCGCCCGCGGACAGGGGCTTGAGCAGTTCTTC. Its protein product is CSARGQGLEQFF.

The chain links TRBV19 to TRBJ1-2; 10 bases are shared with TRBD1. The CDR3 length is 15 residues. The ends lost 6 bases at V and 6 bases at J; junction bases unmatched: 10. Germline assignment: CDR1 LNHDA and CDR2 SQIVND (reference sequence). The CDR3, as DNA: TGTGCCAGTAGCACGGACAGGGGGTTTTCAGATGGCTACACCTTC. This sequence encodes CASSTDRGFSDGYTF.

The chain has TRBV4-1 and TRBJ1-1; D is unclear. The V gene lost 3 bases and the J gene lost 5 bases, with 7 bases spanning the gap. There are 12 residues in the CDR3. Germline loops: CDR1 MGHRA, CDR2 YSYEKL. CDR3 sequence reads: CASSQTRTEAFF. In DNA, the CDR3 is TGCGCCAGCAGCCAGACTAGGACTGAAGCTTTCTTT.

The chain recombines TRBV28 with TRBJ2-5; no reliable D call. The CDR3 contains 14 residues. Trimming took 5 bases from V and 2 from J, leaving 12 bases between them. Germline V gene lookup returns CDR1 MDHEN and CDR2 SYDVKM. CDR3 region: CASSPPDLQETQYF. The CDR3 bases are TGTGCCAGCAGTCCCCCCGACTTGCAAGAGACCCAGTACTTC.

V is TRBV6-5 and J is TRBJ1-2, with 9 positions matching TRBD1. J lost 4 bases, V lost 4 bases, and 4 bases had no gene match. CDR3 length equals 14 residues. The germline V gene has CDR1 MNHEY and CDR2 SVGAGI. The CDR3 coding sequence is TGTGCCAGCAGTTTGGAGGGACAGGGCTATGGCTACACCTTC. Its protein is CASSLEGQGYGYTF.

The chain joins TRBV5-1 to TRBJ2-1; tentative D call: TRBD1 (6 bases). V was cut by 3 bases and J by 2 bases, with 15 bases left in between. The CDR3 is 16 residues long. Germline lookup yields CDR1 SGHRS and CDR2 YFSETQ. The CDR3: CASSSGTGYPYNEQFF. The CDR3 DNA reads TGCGCCAGCAGCTCGGGAACAGGGTACCCCTACAATGAGCAGTTCTTC.

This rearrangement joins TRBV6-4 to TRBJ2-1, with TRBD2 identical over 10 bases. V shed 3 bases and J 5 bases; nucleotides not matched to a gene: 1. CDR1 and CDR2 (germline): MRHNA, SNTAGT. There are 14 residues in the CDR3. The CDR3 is CASSELAGNNEQFF. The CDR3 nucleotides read TGTGCCAGCAGTGAACTAGCGGGAAACAATGAGCAGTTCTTC.

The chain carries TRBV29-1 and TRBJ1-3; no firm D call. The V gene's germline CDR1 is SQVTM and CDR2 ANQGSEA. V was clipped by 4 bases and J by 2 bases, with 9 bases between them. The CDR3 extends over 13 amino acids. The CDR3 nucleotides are TGCAGCGTTGGAGGTGAGGCTGGAAACACCATATATTTT. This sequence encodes CSVGGEAGNTIYF.

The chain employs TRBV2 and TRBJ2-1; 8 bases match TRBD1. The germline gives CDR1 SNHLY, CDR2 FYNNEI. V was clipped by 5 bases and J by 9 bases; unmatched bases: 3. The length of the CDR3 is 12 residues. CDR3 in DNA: TGTGCCAGCAGTACAGGGGGAAGTGAGCAGTTCTTC. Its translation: CASSTGGSEQFF.

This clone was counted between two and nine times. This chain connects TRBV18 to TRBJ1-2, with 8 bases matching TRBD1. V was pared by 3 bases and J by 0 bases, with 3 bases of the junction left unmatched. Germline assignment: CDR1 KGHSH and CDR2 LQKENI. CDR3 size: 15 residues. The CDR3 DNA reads TGTGCCAGCTCACCCGACAGGGGTTCTAACTATGGCTACACCTTC. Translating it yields CASSPDRGSNYGYTF.

CDR3 sequence: CASSPSRGRFYNEQFF. CDR3 nucleotide sequence: TGTGCCAGCAGCCCTTCGCGGGGTCGCTTCTACAATGAGCAGTTCTTC. J is TRBJ2-1 and V is TRBV7-2, with D perhaps TRBD2 (6 bases). The V end lost 5 bases, the J end lost 3 bases, and 17 bases lay between the germline ends. The CDR3 runs 16 residues. Per the germline V gene, CDR1 is SGHTA and CDR2 is FQGNSA.

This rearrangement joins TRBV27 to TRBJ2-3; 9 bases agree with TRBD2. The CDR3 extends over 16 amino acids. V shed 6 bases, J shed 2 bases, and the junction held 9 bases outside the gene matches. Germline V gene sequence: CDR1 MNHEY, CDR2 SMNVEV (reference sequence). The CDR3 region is CASSLGTSPHTDTQYF. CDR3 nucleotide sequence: TGTGCCAGCAGCCTCGGGACTAGCCCACACACAGATACGCAGTATTTT.

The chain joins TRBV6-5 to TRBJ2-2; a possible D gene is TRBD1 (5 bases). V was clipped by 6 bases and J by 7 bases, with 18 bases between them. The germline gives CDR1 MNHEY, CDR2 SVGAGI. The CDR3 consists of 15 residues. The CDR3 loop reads CASRDQGAVVGELFF. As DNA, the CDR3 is TGTGCCAGCAGGGATCAGGGCGCTGTAGTCGGGGAGCTGTTTTTT.

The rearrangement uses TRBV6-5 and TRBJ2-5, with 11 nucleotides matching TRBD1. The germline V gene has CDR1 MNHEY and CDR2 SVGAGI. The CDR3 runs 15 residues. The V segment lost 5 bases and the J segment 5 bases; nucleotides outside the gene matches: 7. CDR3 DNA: TGTGCCAGCAGTAGACGGACAGGGGGCTGGGAGACCCAGTACTTC. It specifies CASSRRTGGWETQYF.

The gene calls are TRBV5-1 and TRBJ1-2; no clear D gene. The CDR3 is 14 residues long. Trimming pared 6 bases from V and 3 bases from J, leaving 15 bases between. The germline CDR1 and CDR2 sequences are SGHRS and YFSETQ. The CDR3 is CASTPVGPDYGYTF. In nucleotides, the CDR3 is TGCGCCAGCACCCCGGTTGGGCCTGACTATGGCTACACCTTC.

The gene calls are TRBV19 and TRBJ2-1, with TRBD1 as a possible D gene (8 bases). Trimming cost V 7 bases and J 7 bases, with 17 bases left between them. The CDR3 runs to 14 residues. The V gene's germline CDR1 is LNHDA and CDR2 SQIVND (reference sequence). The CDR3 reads CASTSDREGNEQFF. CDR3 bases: TGTGCCAGTACCTCGGACAGGGAGGGAAATGAGCAGTTCTTC. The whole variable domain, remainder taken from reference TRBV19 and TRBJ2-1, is DGGITQSPKYLFRKEGQNVTLSCEQNLNHDAMYWYRQDPGQGLRLIYYSQIVNDFQKGDIAEGYSVSREKKESFPLTVTSAQKNPTAFYLCASTSDREGNEQFFGPGTRLTVL.

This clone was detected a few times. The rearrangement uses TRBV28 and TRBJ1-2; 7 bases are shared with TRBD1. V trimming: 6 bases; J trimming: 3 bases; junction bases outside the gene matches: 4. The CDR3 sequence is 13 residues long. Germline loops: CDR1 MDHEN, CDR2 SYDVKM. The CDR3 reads CASRTGNHYGYTF. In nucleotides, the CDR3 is TGTGCCAGCAGGACAGGGAACCACTATGGCTACACCTTC.

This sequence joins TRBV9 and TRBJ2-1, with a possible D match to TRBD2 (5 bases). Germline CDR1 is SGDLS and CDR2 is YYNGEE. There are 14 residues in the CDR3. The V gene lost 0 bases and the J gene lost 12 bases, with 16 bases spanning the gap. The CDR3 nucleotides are TGTGCCAGCAGCGTAGGGGTAGGCGCTGCGGGGCAGTTCTTC. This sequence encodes CASSVGVGAAGQFF.

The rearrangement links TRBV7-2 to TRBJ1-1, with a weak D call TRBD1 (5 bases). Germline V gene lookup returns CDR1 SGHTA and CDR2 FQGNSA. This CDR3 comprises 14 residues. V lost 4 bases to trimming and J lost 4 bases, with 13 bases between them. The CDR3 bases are TGTGCCAGCAGCTACCAGGGTATTCGCACTGAAGCTTTCTTT. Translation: CASSYQGIRTEAFF.

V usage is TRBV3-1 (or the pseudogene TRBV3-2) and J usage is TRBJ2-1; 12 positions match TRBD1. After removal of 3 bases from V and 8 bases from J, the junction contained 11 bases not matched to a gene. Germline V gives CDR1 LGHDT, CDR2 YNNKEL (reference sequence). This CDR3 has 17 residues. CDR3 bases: TGTGCCAGCAGCCACCTCCCCCCCGGGACAGGGGGCTATGAGCAGTTCTTC. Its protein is CASSHLPPGTGGYEQFF.

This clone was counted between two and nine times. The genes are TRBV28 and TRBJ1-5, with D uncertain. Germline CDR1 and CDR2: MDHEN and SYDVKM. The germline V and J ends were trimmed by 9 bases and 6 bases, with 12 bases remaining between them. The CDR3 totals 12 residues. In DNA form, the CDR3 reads TGTGCCAGTCGAATCTCGGGTCAGCCCCAGCATTTT. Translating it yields CASRISGQPQHF.

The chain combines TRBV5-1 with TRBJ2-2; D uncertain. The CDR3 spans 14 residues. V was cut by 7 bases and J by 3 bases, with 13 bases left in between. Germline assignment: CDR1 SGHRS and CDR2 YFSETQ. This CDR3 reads CASSPGFYTGELFF. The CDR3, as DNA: TGCGCCAGCTCACCAGGATTTTACACCGGGGAGCTGTTTTTT.

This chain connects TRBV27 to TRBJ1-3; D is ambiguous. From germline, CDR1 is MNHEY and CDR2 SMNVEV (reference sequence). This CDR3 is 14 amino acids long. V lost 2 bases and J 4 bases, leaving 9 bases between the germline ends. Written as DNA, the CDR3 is TGTGCCAGCAGTTTACGAGGGCCCGGAAACACCATATATTTT. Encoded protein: CASSLRGPGNTIYF.